Listed here are 7 T cell receptor delta chains from one sample, sequenced in a study of γδ T cells in repeated Plasmodium falciparum infection. Vgamma9/Vdelta2+ and Vdelta2-negative gammadelta T cells were flow-sorted from PBMC for bulk sequencing. TCRdb reanalysed the multiplex PCR reads with CATT. The sample includes around 50,000 delta-chain clones, 1.9% of them seen just once. Source material: gamma-delta T cells from blood. Receptors were obtained from a pool of human donors (malaria-infected and uninfected, not separated).

This clone was detected a few times. TCRdb's protein for this DNA is that of a much larger clone and differs from the translation at residue 17, likely a read error; the protein shown is the DNA translation. The chain uses TRDV3 and TRDJ1, with 13 bases aligning to TRDD3. TCRdb gives no J gene; it was assigned here by matching the DNA to germline. The CDR3 is 22 amino acids. Germline assignment: CDR1 TVYSNPD and CDR2 GDNSRS (reference sequence). V lost 2 bases, J lost 3 bases, and 27 bases stayed unmatched. This CDR3 reads CAFSSYGTLLGDTVPHADKLIF. The CDR3 DNA reads as TGTGCCTTTTCTTCCTACGGCACCTTACTGGGGGATACGGTACCTCACGCCGATAAACTCATCTTT.

This clone has just a few counts. V usage is TRDV1 and J usage is TRDJ1, with D tentatively TRDD2 or TRDD3 (7 bases each). Trimming left V 2 bases short and J 0 bases short, with 28 bases between. Germline V gene lookup returns CDR1 TSWWSYY and CDR2 QGS. This CDR3 spans 21 amino acids. In DNA, the CDR3 is TGTGCTCTTGGGGAAATCCCGCTTCCTATAGTGGGGGAGGATTACACCGATAAACTCATCTTT. This codes for CALGEIPLPIVGEDYTDKLIF.

This clone was counted at least ten times. A far larger clone is just one base off, so this is likely a read error. The same CDR3 also results from other DNA sequences found in this sample. The chain couples TRDV2 to TRDJ1; 7 bases line up with TRDD3. Germline V gene data show CDR1 as GEAIGNYY and CDR2 as EKD. The CDR3 runs 22 residues. With 1 base clipped from V and 2 bases from J, the junction kept 27 bases outside the gene matches. CDR3 DNA sequence: TGTGCCTGTGACACACAGCGGCTCATGGAGGCACCGACTGGGGAAGGTACCGATAAACTCATCTTT. Translating it yields CACDTQRLMEAPTGEGTDKLIF.

This clone was seen a few times. This DNA translates differently at residue 14 from the TCRdb protein, which is that of a much larger clone; a read error is likely, and the protein shown is the DNA's own translation. This chain connects TRDV1 to TRDJ1, with D perhaps TRDD3 (8 bases). The J gene, not given by TCRdb, was assigned here from a germline match of the nucleotide sequence. Germline CDR1 TSWWSYY, CDR2 QGS. V lost 4 bases and J lost 0, with 36 bases in between. This CDR3 is built from 23 residues. CDR3 residues: CALGAPYEFLLWGTGAYTDKLIF. For the CDR3, the DNA is TGTGCTCTTGGGGCACCCTATGAATTCCTACTCTGGGGGACAGGAGCTTACACCGATAAACTCATCTTT.

This clone was detected ten times or more. TCRdb records a much larger clone's protein for this DNA, with a difference at residue 14 that likely arises from a read error; the protein given is the translation of the DNA. The V and J genes are TRDV1 and TRDJ2; D gene unclear. V shed 1 base and J shed 12 bases, with 27 bases lying between them. The CDR3 has 18 residues. Germline assignment: CDR1 TSWWSYY and CDR2 QGS. CDR3 coding DNA: TGTGCTCTTGGGGAACCCCCACTCCCCTCCCTGCCCGTCCGTGAACTCTTCTTT. The encoded protein is CALGEPPLPSLPVRELFF.

A remark on this clone: The protein held in TCRdb is that of a much larger clone and does not match this DNA's translation at residue 13, likely because of a read error; the protein shown is translated from the DNA. The V and J genes are TRDV2 and TRDJ1, with 8 bases lining up with TRDD3. Because TCRdb records no J gene, it was assigned here through a match of the DNA to germline. CDR1 and CDR2 (germline): GEAIGNYY, EKD. Trimming cost V 0 bases and J 3 bases; bases outside gene matches: 29. This CDR3 region has 23 residues. In nucleotides, the CDR3 is TGTGCCTGTGACACCGTAGGTAGCGGTAGTCGCATACCGGGGGATAAAGGAGCCGATAAACTCATCTTT. Translation gives CACDTVGSGSRIPGDKGADKLIF.

In regard to this clone: The amino acid sequence in TCRdb belongs to a much larger clone and departs from this DNA's translation at residue 17, likely a sequencing read error; the sequence shown is translated from the DNA. The V and J genes are TRDV3 and TRDJ1; 10 positions match TRDD3. As TCRdb names no J gene, one was assigned here on the basis of a DNA match to germline. Germline V gene sequence: CDR1 TVYSNPD, CDR2 GDNSRS (reference sequence). The CDR3 contains 20 residues. The CDR3 DNA is TGTGCCTTTTCCAATAGGCCGTACTGGGGGATCAGTCCCAACACCGATGAACTCATCTTT. Residues: CAFSNRPYWGISPNTDELIF.